The T cell receptor beta chain under discussion was sequenced for a study of blood T cells in healthy people across ages. Findings of the study overall: Age showed a roughly linear inverse relationship with TCR beta diversity per million T cells. Changes in expanded clonotypes were possibly confounded, as the CMV status of donors was unknown.

The sample, approximately 10 milliliters of peripheral blood, was drawn from each donor. Germline V gives CDR1 SGDLS, CDR2 YYNGEE. The CDR3 runs 15 residues. Deletions cut 0 bases from V and 3 bases from J, with 13 bases between. Combining a sample-barcoded 5' primer with a J-beta primer mix, a second PCR ran for 7 to 11 cycles. TCRdb redid the calling of the 5' RACE reads with MiXCR, one entry per CDR3 protein. Of 750,000 to 1,000,000 distinct CDR3 sequences listed, 25% to 30% are singletons. Many counts were recorded for this clonotype. As yet, its antigen is unknown. The sample was also linked to a second study, of T cells of mothers and their children. From that report: Every microgram of extracted RNA entered cDNA synthesis, approximately 1.5 ug per 15 ul.

Material: blood. The source is a woman aged 40 to 50 in good health. The rearrangement uses TRBV9 and TRBJ2-7, with no clear D. The CDR3 sequence: CASSVEGGSFYEQYF. The CDR3 coding sequence is TGTGCCAGCAGCGTAGAGGGTGGGTCCTTCTACGAGCAGTACTTC.